A selection of T cell receptor beta chains follows, all from one sample in a study of blood T cell repertoires in COVID-19. Profiling relied on immunoSEQ multiplex PCR, and the TCRdb table lists in-frame clones only, not all of them. Here the sample spans around 250,000 clones, 80% to 85% being singletons. The sample was PBMCs or T cells enriched from blood (not recorded which). The source of these receptors is a man aged 50 or older who had recovered from COVID-19. The CDR3 runs from the conserved cysteine through the conserved F or W.

CASSERQPSTDTQYF	TRBV2	TRBJ2-3
CASSPGGRSYEQYF	TRBV11-2	TRBJ2-7
CASSPQGANTEAFF	TRBV18	TRBJ1-1
CASSQASGGAGGSAQYF	TRBV4-1	TRBJ2-7
CASSYSGGNTEAFF	TRBV6-2/TRBV6-3	TRBJ1-1
CATSDFRGTDTQYF	TRBV24-1	TRBJ2-3
CASSFSVAGAFSYEQYF	TRBV5-8	TRBJ2-7
CASSKTGSEAFF	TRBV3-1/TRBV3-2	TRBJ1-1
CASRMGQNTEAFF	TRBV5-1	TRBJ1-1
CASSLTGTTNEKLFF	TRBV7-2	TRBJ1-4
CATSRGGDRGSYEQYF	TRBV15	TRBJ2-7
CASTTSGGMEQFF	TRBV7-3	TRBJ2-1
CASSLSLGNTEAFF	TRBV7-9	TRBJ1-1
CAKGTGLAAFF	TRBV2	TRBJ1-1
CASSQVGGRRGNTIYF	TRBV4-2	TRBJ1-3
CASSLGTWAQYF	TRBV28	TRBJ2-5
CASSLAVRDQPQHF	TRBV5-8	TRBJ1-5
CASSPGLAGGPRTDTQYF	TRBV5-1	TRBJ2-3
CASWTGEFLAKNIQYF	TRBV2	TRBJ2-4
CASSSNRSGSDTQYF	TRBV6-5	TRBJ2-3
CASRPWGGGDTEAFF	TRBV28	TRBJ1-1
CSARRSETQYF	TRBV20-1	TRBJ2-5
CAIQGDPRNHNEQFF	TRBV10-3	TRBJ2-1
CASSLGTSGASYEQYF	TRBV11-2	TRBJ2-7
CAITDRGDTGELFF	TRBV10-3	TRBJ2-2
CASSFARSANTGELFF	TRBV7-9	TRBJ2-2
CASSSSRAYEQFF	TRBV7-3	TRBJ2-1
CASSLGQPGGEQYF	TRBV5-6	TRBJ2-7
CATSTVQGVGNTIYF	TRBV15	TRBJ1-3
CASSMGTGTSGFYEQYF	TRBV19	TRBJ2-7
CAISPGDPRNTEAFF	TRBV10-3	TRBJ1-1
CASSGSSGSSYNEQFF	TRBV9	TRBJ2-1
CASSAGQGSGANVLTF	TRBV9	TRBJ2-6
CASSGPLAGVSEQYF	TRBV2	TRBJ2-7